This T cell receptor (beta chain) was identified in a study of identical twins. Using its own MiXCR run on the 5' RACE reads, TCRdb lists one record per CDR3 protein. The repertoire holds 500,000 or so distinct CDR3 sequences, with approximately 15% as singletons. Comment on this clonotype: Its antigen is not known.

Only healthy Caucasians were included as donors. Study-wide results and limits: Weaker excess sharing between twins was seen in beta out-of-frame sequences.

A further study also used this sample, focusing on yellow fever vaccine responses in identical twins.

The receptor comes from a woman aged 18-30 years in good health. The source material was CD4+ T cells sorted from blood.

CDR3 nucleotide sequence: TGTGCCAGCAGCTTAGTAGCCGGGCCGGACTACGAGCAGTACTTC. Protein: CASSLVAGPDYEQYF. The V call is TRBV7-2, the J call TRBJ2-7, with unresolved D. Germline V gene data show CDR1 as SGHTA and CDR2 as FQGNSA. V gave up 1 base and J gave up 3 bases, with 13 bases separating them. The CDR3 is 15 amino acids.